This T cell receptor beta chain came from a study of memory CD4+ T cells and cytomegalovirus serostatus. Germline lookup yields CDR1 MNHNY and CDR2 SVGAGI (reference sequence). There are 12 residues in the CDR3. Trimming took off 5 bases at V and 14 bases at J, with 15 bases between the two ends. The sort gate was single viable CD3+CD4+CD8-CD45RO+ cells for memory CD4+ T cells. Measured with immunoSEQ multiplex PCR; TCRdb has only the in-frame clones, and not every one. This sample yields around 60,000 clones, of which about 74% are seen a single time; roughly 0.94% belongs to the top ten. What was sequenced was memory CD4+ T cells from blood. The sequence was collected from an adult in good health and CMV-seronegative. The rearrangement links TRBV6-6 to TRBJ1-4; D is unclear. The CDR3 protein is CASSKETSKLFF. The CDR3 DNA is TGTGCCAGCAGTAAAGAGACATCTAAGCTGTTTTTT.